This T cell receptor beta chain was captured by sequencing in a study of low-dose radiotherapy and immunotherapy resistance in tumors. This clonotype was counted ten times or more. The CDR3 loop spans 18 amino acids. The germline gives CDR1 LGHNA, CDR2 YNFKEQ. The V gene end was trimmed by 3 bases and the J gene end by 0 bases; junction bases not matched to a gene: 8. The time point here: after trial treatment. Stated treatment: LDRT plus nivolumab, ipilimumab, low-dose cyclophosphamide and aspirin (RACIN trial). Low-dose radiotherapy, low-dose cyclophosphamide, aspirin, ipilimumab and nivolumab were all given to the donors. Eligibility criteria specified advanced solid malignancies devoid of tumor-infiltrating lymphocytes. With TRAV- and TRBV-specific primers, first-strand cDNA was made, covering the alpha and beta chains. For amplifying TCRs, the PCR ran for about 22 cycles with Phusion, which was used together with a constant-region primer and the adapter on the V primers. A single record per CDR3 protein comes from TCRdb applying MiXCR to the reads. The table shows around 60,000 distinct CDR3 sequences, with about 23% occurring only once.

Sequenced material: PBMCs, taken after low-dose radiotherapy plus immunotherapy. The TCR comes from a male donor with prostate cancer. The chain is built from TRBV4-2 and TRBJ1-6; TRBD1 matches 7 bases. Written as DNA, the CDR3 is TGTGCCAGCAGCCAGGAAACAGGGGCAAACTCCTATAATTCACCCCTCCACTTT. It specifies CASSQETGANSYNSPLHF.